The 9 T cell receptor beta chains in this list originate from one sample, sequenced in a study of CD8+CD57+ T cells in acquired aplastic anemia. Genomic DNA templated the TCR beta VDJ and CDR3 profiling. From the reads, TCRdb called clonotypes with MiXCR, one entry per CDR3 protein. The sample has approximately 260,000 distinct CDR3 sequences, approximately 80% seen once. Patients included in sequencing had previously demonstrated CD8+CD57+ cell expansion by flow cytometry. The sequencing input was sorted CD4+, CD8+, or CD8+CD57+ T cells (not recorded which) from PBMCs. These receptors all come from a human donor with aplastic anemia.

Points on this clonotype: One junction end does not reproduce the germline sequence, and a read error may be involved. The V gene is TRBV2, the J gene TRBJ2-3; possible D gene TRBD2, 6 bases. The CDR3 contains 13 residues. CDR1 is SNHLY, CDR2 FYNNEI, per germline. CDR3 loop: CASSGWGLDTQDF. The CDR3 DNA sequence: TGTGCCAGCAGTGGGTGGGGACTCGATACGCAGGATTTT.

V is TRBV10-3 and J is TRBJ2-3; D may be TRBD1 (6 bases). The CDR3 contains 17 residues. Germline assignment: CDR1 ENHRY and CDR2 SYGVKD. V was pared by 4 bases and J by 4 bases, with 21 bases between. CDR3 sequence reads: CAISGGQPAAGPDTQYF. CDR3 nucleotide sequence: TGTGCCATCAGTGGTGGACAGCCAGCGGCAGGTCCAGATACGCAGTATTTT.

The chain carries TRBV11-3 and TRBJ1-2; D is undetermined. Germline CDR1 is SGHNT and CDR2 is YENEEA. Trimming took 4 bases from V and 7 from J, leaving 13 bases between them. The CDR3 spans 13 residues. The CDR3 sequence: CASSWDVRGGYTF. The CDR3 DNA sequence: TGTGCCAGCAGCTGGGATGTGAGAGGTGGCTACACCTTC.

About this clonotype itself: The junction differs from germline at one of its ends, possibly a read error. The chain employs TRBV4-1 and TRBJ1-1; TRBD1 is a possible D gene (5 bases). The CDR3 runs 15 residues. Germline V gene sequence: CDR1 MGHRA, CDR2 YSYEKL. In DNA form, the CDR3 reads TGCGCCAGCAGCCTAGAGGGACCAGCGGGCAAAAATGAGCAGTTT. Translation: CASSLEGPAGKNEQF.

The chain combines TRBV7-9 with TRBJ1-2; a possible D gene is TRBD1 (6 bases). The germline V gene encodes CDR1 SEHNR and CDR2 FQNEAQ (reference sequence). Between the trimmed V and J ends, which lost 3 bases and 10 bases, there was a span of 21 bases. This CDR3 has 15 amino acids. DNA of the CDR3: TGTGCCAGCAGCTTGACAGGAGGCGGTGACTGTGACTACACCTTC. This encodes CASSLTGGGDCDYTF.

The rearrangement links TRBV5-4 to TRBJ1-6; D not resolved. The germline gives CDR1 SGHNT, CDR2 YYREEE (reference sequence). Trimming took off 4 bases at V and 8 bases at J, with 10 bases between the two ends. There are 13 residues in the CDR3. In DNA form, the CDR3 reads TGTGCCAGCAGCCGGACTAGCGATTCACCCCTCCACTTT. Protein product: CASSRTSDSPLHF.

The chain joins TRBV11-3 to TRBJ2-3, with D perhaps matching TRBD1 (6 bases). V dropped 5 bases and J dropped 1 base, with 10 bases sitting between them. The CDR3 has 14 amino acids. Germline assignment: CDR1 SGHNT and CDR2 YENEEA. The CDR3 region has the DNA TGTGCCAGCAGCCCCGGACAGCGCACAGATACGCAGTATTTT. Its protein product is CASSPGQRTDTQYF.

This clonotype was detected only once. One end of the junction is discordant with germline, which a read error may explain. This rearrangement joins TRBV29-1 to TRBJ2-3, with TRBD1 identical over 7 bases. CDR3 length equals 13 residues. Germline V gene lookup returns CDR1 SQVTM and CDR2 ANQGSEA. CDR3 DNA: TGTGCCATGTCGGGACAGACCACAGATAAGCAGTATTTT. Translated: CAMSGQTTDKQYF.

V gene TRBV7-2 combines with J gene TRBJ2-7; D ambiguous. Germline V gene sequence: CDR1 SGHTA, CDR2 FQGNSA. This CDR3 has 18 residues. Trimming cost V 2 bases and J 1 base, with 21 bases left between them. CDR3 sequence: CASSLHEARTALSYEQYV. CDR3 bases: TGTGCCAGCAGCTTACATGAAGCTCGTACAGCCCTTTCCTACGAGCAGTACGTC.